Listed below are T cell receptor beta chains from one sample, sequenced in a study of cytomegalovirus exposure and HLA in healthy donors. Sequencing used immunoSEQ multiplex PCR; TCRdb keeps in-frame clones, though not all of them. Reported are about 64,000 clones; the ten largest clones contain around 3.6%. The sequenced sample was PBMCs. The receptors originated from a woman younger than 35 in good health and CMV-seronegative. Both conserved end residues are part of each CDR3. Expanded clones get a size class; other rows say once, few or many, or leave the size out.

CDR3 length,clone size,V gene,CDR3 protein
15,.,TRBV6-6,CASSWRGPGNNEQFF
16,.,TRBV4-2,CASSQELTSGSYEQYF
14,.,TRBV18,CASLGQGATEKLFF
15,.,TRBV29-1,CSVLGQSVGINEQFF
11,.,TRBV6-5,CARSQGPWAFF
11,.,TRBV4-2,CASSQATEAFF
14,.,TRBV6-1,CASTLTGVNQPQHF
14,.,TRBV11-3,CASSSRTENTEAFF
16,.,TRBV4-1,CATSRTGPFSGNTIYF
14,medium-sized,TRBV7-9,CASSLVGGGSPLHF
15,.,TRBV25-1,CASSDLQGSNEKLFF
18,.,TRBV18,CASSPIWTGTISGNTIYF
13,.,TRBV18,CASSPGANTEAFF
15,.,TRBV10-3,CAISDMDRGGNEQFF
13,.,TRBV9,CASSLTLNTEAFF
11,.,TRBV2,CASSPARESTF
16,.,TRBV14,CASSPLQRGFTDTQYF
14,.,TRBV6-5,CASSYFIQPYEQYF
15,.,TRBV18,CASSPPGSTNYGYTF
14,.,TRBV7-9,CASSLAGANTEAFF